The 8 T cell receptor beta chains reported below all come from one sample, sequenced in a study of T cell responses to AZD1222 COVID-19 vaccine. TCRdb's table, derived via immunoSEQ multiplex PCR, lists solely in-frame clones and lacks some. Of about 150,000 clones listed, approximately 90% were seen once; the top ten hold roughly 15%. The source was peripheral blood, collected on day 0 of AZD1222 vaccination. All receptors come from an adult in good health.

This clone was found a few times. CDR3 residues: CASSSTGGYGYTF. The CDR3 DNA sequence: TGTGCCAGCAGCTCCACAGGGGGCTATGGCTACACCTTC. The chain uses TRBV12-3 or TRBV12-4 and TRBJ1-2; TRBD1 matches at 8 bases. This CDR3 spans 13 amino acids. V was pared by 6 bases and J by 4 bases, with 4 bases of the junction left unmatched.

The DNA of the CDR3 is TGTGCCAGCAGCTCCAAAAACCAGGGCGCTAGGGCTTTCTTT. Protein: CASSSKNQGARAFF. V gene TRBV13 combines with J gene TRBJ1-1, with a possible D match to TRBD1 (5 bases). V dropped 4 bases and J dropped 11 bases, with 20 bases sitting between them. The CDR3 extends over 14 amino acids. Germline loops: CDR1 PRHDT, CDR2 FYEKMQ (reference sequence).

The chain joins TRBV6-4 to TRBJ1-1; D is uncertain. Germline V gene lookup returns CDR1 MRHNA and CDR2 SNTAGT. The CDR3 is 14 amino acids. Deletions cut 0 bases from V and 7 bases from J, with 12 bases between. This CDR3 reads CASSDSNEAGEAFF. The CDR3 bases are TGTGCCAGCAGTGACTCGAATGAGGCCGGTGAAGCTTTCTTT.

This sequence joins TRBV7-8 and TRBJ2-5; D not resolved. The V gene's germline CDR1 is SGHVS and CDR2 FQNEAQ. CDR3 size: 17 residues. The ends were cut back, 1 base at V and 2 bases at J, with 17 bases in the middle. The CDR3 reads CASSLDGPREVQETQYF. The CDR3, as DNA: TGTGCCAGCAGCTTAGACGGGCCTAGGGAAGTTCAAGAGACCCAGTACTTC.

V and J are TRBV14 and TRBJ1-1, with 7 positions matching TRBD1. The CDR3 spans 15 residues. The germline V gene has CDR1 SGHDN and CDR2 FVKESK. V lost 3 bases and J lost 4; bases outside the gene matches: 8. The CDR3 is CASSHLDREGTEAFF. CDR3 nucleotide sequence: TGTGCCAGCAGCCACTTAGACAGGGAAGGCACTGAAGCTTTCTTT.

The gene calls are TRBV7-9 and TRBJ1-2; D gene uncertain. The CDR3 contains 13 residues. CDR1 and CDR2 from the germline V gene are SEHNR and FQNEAQ (reference sequence). Trimming removed 1 base from V and 4 bases from J, with 7 bases in between. Here the CDR3 DNA reads TGTGCCAGCAGCTTAGAAGTAGTCTATGGCTACACCTTC. Residues: CASSLEVVYGYTF.

The chain carries TRBV19 and TRBJ2-1; 11 bases map to TRBD2. The V gene end was trimmed by 3 bases and the J gene end by 0 bases; junction bases not matched to a gene: 7. CDR1 is LNHDA, CDR2 SQIVND, per germline (reference sequence). This CDR3 region has 18 residues. CDR3: CASSMALAGGLSYNEQFF. DNA of the CDR3: TGTGCCAGTAGTATGGCGCTAGCGGGGGGTCTCTCCTACAATGAGCAGTTCTTC.

This clone was seen only once. The CDR3 DNA sequence: TGTGCCACCAGCAGAGATTCTGGACGCGAAGCTTTCTTT. Protein product: CATSRDSGREAFF. The chain employs TRBV15 and TRBJ1-1; D is unclear. V lost 0 bases, J lost 8 bases, and 10 bases lay in between. The CDR3 sequence is 13 residues long. CDR1 LNHNV and CDR2 YYDKDF come from the germline V gene (reference sequence).